These 24 T cell receptor beta chains originate from one sample sequenced in a study of Ad26.COV2.S vaccination and SARS-CoV-2 variants. Treatment: about 20 received Ad26.COV2.S at low or high dose, single or two shots; roughly five received placebo; per-sample allocation not given. Each sample was drawn 63 days after the first injection (of vaccine or placebo). Only in-frame clones appear in the TCRdb table, and some are missing; sequencing was by immunoSEQ multiplex PCR. The sample consists of about 680,000 clones, roughly 90% of them appearing once. The sequenced sample was peripheral blood, obtained in a trial of Ad26.COV2.S vaccine versus placebo. These receptors originate from a person between 18 and 65 years old who received the Ad26.COV2.S COVID-19 vaccine or a placebo.

The V gene is TRBV11-3, the J gene TRBJ2-7, with 9 bases identical to TRBD1. CDR3 length equals 15 residues. J lost 3 bases, V lost 0 bases, and 3 bases had no gene match. Germline V gene lookup returns CDR1 SGHNT and CDR2 YENEEA. Here the CDR3 reads CASSLEWGQGYEQYF. The CDR3 region has the DNA TGTGCCAGCAGCTTAGAGTGGGGACAGGGCTACGAGCAGTACTTC.

The rearrangement joins TRBV6-4 to TRBJ2-3; tentative D call: TRBD1 (6 bases). V lost 0 bases to trimming and J lost 1 base, with 8 bases between them. The CDR3 is made up of 15 amino acids. In germline, CDR1 is MRHNA, CDR2 SNTAGT. This chain's CDR3 is CASSDSPGGTDTQYF. In DNA form, the CDR3 reads TGTGCCAGCAGTGACTCGCCAGGGGGCACAGATACGCAGTATTTT.

This chain connects TRBV5-1 to TRBJ2-1; 13 bases match TRBD2. This CDR3 is 15 amino acids long. Germline CDR1 reads SGHRS; CDR2 reads YFSETQ. V gave up 2 bases and J gave up 10 bases; unmatched junction bases: 6. The CDR3 is CASSFGLAGVGEQFF. As DNA, the CDR3 is TGCGCCAGCAGCTTTGGACTAGCGGGAGTAGGAGAGCAGTTCTTC. Full variable domain (remainder filled in from reference TRBV5-1 and TRBJ2-1): KAGVTQTPRYLIKTRGQQVTLSCSPISGHRSVSWYQQTPGQGLQFLFEYFSETQRNKGNFPGRFSGRQFSNSRSEMNVSTLELGDSALYLCASSFGLAGVGEQFFGPGTRLTVL.

The V call is TRBV19, the J call TRBJ2-1, with 10 positions matching TRBD1. CDR1 is LNHDA and CDR2 is SQIVND in the germline V gene (reference sequence). The V segment lost 3 bases and the J segment 6 bases; nucleotides outside the gene matches: 5. This CDR3 is 15 amino acids long. The CDR3 protein is CASSITGQGSNEQFF. In DNA, the CDR3 is TGTGCCAGTAGTATCACGGGACAGGGGTCCAATGAGCAGTTCTTC.

The genes are TRBV24-1 and TRBJ2-1; TRBD2 matches at 11 bases. V was clipped by 4 bases and J by 2 bases; unmatched bases: 6. In germline, CDR1 is KGHDR, CDR2 SFDVKD. The length of the CDR3 is 17 residues. CDR3 sequence reads: CATSDHRTSGPYNEQFF. In nucleotides, the CDR3 is TGTGCCACCAGTGACCACCGGACTAGCGGGCCCTACAATGAGCAGTTCTTC.

Details on this clone: Other DNA sequences in the sample encode the same CDR3. The chain links TRBV6-5 to TRBJ2-3; D unresolved. The CDR3 covers 14 residues. The V end lost 0 bases, the J end lost 5 bases, and 9 bases lay between the germline ends. Germline V gene lookup returns CDR1 MNHEY and CDR2 SVGAGI. The CDR3 DNA reads as TGTGCCAGCAGTTACTCGCTCGCCGGAGATACGCAGTATTTT. Translated, it gives CASSYSLAGDTQYF.

The rearrangement uses TRBV18 and TRBJ2-3; no firm D call. The ends were cut back, 4 bases at V and 0 bases at J, with 11 bases in the middle. Germline CDR1 is KGHSH and CDR2 is LQKENI. The CDR3 length is 15 residues. The CDR3 here is CASSLQSLSTDTQYF. CDR3 DNA: TGTGCCAGCTCACTACAAAGCCTGAGCACAGATACGCAGTATTTT.

This rearrangement joins TRBV10-3 to TRBJ2-2, with D possibly matching TRBD1 (5 bases). Germline V gene data show CDR1 as ENHRY and CDR2 as SYGVKD. The CDR3 extends over 14 amino acids. V was clipped by 7 bases and J by 2 bases, with 11 bases between them. DNA for the CDR3: TGTGCCATCATGGCGACAGTAAACACCGGGGAGCTGTTTTTT. It is translated as CAIMATVNTGELFF.

The chain has TRBV30 and TRBJ1-4; possibly TRBD1 for D (6 bases). This CDR3 is built from 11 residues. V lost 7 bases and J lost 9, with 12 bases in between. Per the germline V gene, CDR1 is GTSNPN and CDR2 is SVGIG (reference sequence). In DNA form, the CDR3 reads TGTGCCTCCACGGGGGCGAAAAAACTGTTTTTT. It yields the protein CASTGAKKLFF.

The gene calls are TRBV21-1 and TRBJ2-7; TRBD1, the table's D call, was not compared with the DNA. TRBV21-1 is noted as a pseudogene. The CDR3 is 15 amino acids. CDR3 protein: CASSKVWTEYYEQYF. The CDR3 DNA is TGTGCCAGCAGCAAAGTCTGGACAGAATATTACGAGCAGTACTTC.

The V and J genes are TRBV18 and TRBJ1-1; 7 bases match TRBD1. After removal of 4 bases from V and 4 bases from J, the junction contained 6 bases not matched to a gene. The CDR3 spans 14 residues. The germline CDR1 and CDR2 sequences are KGHSH and LQKENI. CDR3 nucleotides: TGTGCCAGCTCACGGGACAGCGTGCGCACTGAAGCTTTCTTT. Translation: CASSRDSVRTEAFF.

This chain links TRBV7-9 with TRBJ1-2; a possible D gene is TRBD1 (5 bases). CDR1 is SEHNR and CDR2 is FQNEAQ in the germline V gene (reference sequence). CDR3 size: 13 residues. V was trimmed by 11 bases and J by 4 bases, leaving 17 bases between them. DNA of the CDR3: TGTGCCGGAAACCGGGACGGGGGCTATGGCTACACCTTC. This translates into CAGNRDGGYGYTF.

This chain joins TRBV7-9 and TRBJ2-7; 8 positions match TRBD2. The length of the CDR3 is 15 residues. From germline, CDR1 is SEHNR and CDR2 FQNEAQ (reference sequence). V lost 2 bases, J lost 3 bases, and 6 bases stayed unmatched. The CDR3 coding sequence is TGTGCCAGCAGCTTACCCCTAGCGGGCGACTACGAGCAGTACTTC. Its protein is CASSLPLAGDYEQYF.

The chain links TRBV14 to TRBJ1-1, with a possible D match to TRBD1 (5 bases). This CDR3 comprises 13 residues. From germline, CDR1 is SGHDN and CDR2 FVKESK. V lost 2 bases to trimming and J lost 5 bases, with 9 bases between them. The DNA for the CDR3 is TGTGCCAGCAGCCAACAGGGTAGAACTGAAGCTTTCTTT. Amino acid sequence: CASSQQGRTEAFF.

This clone was observed once. V and J are TRBV7-9 and TRBJ2-7; no definite D call. CDR1 SEHNR and CDR2 FQNEAQ come from the germline V gene (reference sequence). The length of the CDR3 is 13 residues. V gave up 5 bases and J gave up 0 bases, with 8 bases separating them. The CDR3 DNA sequence: TGTGCCAGCAGCCCAGCGTACTCCTACGAGCAGTACTTC. This translates into CASSPAYSYEQYF.

This clone was seen only a few times. V usage is TRBV18 and J usage is TRBJ1-2; D might be TRBD1 (6 bases). Trimming left V 3 bases short and J 5 bases short, with 16 bases between. Germline values: CDR1 KGHSH, CDR2 LQKENI. CDR3 length: 15 residues. The CDR3 DNA follows: TGTGCCAGCTCACCGTCCTTGGCAGGGGAATATGGCTACACCTTC. Its protein is CASSPSLAGEYGYTF.

CDR3 in amino acids: CASSEARWRVDTQYF. The CDR3, as DNA: TGTGCCAGCAGTGAAGCGCGATGGAGGGTAGATACGCAGTATTTT. J is TRBJ2-3 and V is TRBV6-1, with D possibly matching TRBD2 (6 bases). Per germline, CDR1 MNHNS and CDR2 SASEGT. V was shortened by 0 bases and J by 5 bases, with 12 bases between the two germline ends. This CDR3 contains 15 residues.

The J gene is TRBJ2-2, the V gene TRBV18; D is undetermined. This CDR3 comprises 15 residues. CDR1 is KGHSH and CDR2 is LQKENI in the germline V gene. Trimming pared 3 bases from V and 5 bases from J, leaving 13 bases between. The CDR3 sequence is CASSPPTRSTGELFF. CDR3 DNA sequence: TGTGCCAGCTCACCCCCGACACGGTCAACCGGGGAGCTGTTTTTT. Full variable domain (outside the CDR3, taken from reference TRBV18 and TRBJ2-2): NAGVMQNPRHLVRRRGQEARLRCSPMKGHSHVYWYRQLPEEGLKFMVYLQKENIIDESGMPKERFSAEFPKEGPSILRIQQVVRGDSAAYFCASSPPTRSTGELFFGEGSRLTVL.

V usage is TRBV9 and J usage is TRBJ1-6; possibly TRBD1 for D (6 bases). CDR1 is SGDLS and CDR2 is YYNGEE in the germline V gene. The CDR3 runs 17 residues. V shed 3 bases and J shed 10 bases, with 23 bases lying between them. The CDR3 loop reads CASSGTGRPTQGSPLHF. The CDR3, as DNA: TGTGCCAGCAGCGGCACAGGGCGCCCAACGCAGGGGTCACCCCTCCACTTT.

The rearrangement uses TRBV30 and TRBJ1-6; 8 bases are a match to TRBD1. Germline V gene data show CDR1 as GTSNPN and CDR2 as SVGIG (reference sequence). The CDR3 spans 13 residues. V was pared by 4 bases and J by 8 bases, with 4 bases of the junction left unmatched. CDR3 in amino acids: CAWMDRADSPLHF. CDR3 DNA: TGTGCCTGGATGGACAGGGCGGATTCACCCCTCCACTTT.

This clone was found a few times. The J gene is TRBJ1-5, the V gene TRBV7-2, with D perhaps matching TRBD1 (5 bases). Germline V gives CDR1 SGHTA, CDR2 FQGNSA. The CDR3 contains 15 residues. V lost 6 bases, J lost 1 base, and 13 bases lay in between. The CDR3 spells CASSKQEESNQPQHF. The CDR3 nucleotides read TGTGCCAGCAGTAAACAGGAGGAAAGCAATCAGCCCCAGCATTTT.

The chain recombines TRBV5-6 with TRBJ2-3, with TRBD2 matching 8 bases. CDR1 SGHDT and CDR2 YYEEEE come from the germline V gene. J lost 3 bases, V lost 3 bases, and 3 bases had no gene match. The CDR3 consists of 14 residues. The CDR3 nucleotides read TGTGCCAGCAGCTATAGCGGGGAGACAGATACGCAGTATTTT. It specifies CASSYSGETDTQYF.

This clone showed up just a few times. The chain combines TRBV20-1 with TRBJ1-2; TRBD1 might be the D (6 bases). Germline-derived CDR1 and CDR2 are DFQATT and SNEGSKA (reference sequence). The CDR3 has 13 residues. The ends were cut back, 3 bases at V and 8 bases at J, with 16 bases in the middle. The CDR3 region has the DNA TGCAGTGCTAGTCGACAGGCCCCCCTGGGCTACACCTTC. Its protein is CSASRQAPLGYTF.

This sequence joins TRBV11-2 and TRBJ1-1; a possible D gene is TRBD1 (5 bases). Trimming left V 1 base short and J 2 bases short, with 11 bases between. Germline V gene lookup returns CDR1 SGHAT and CDR2 FQNNGV. The CDR3 loop spans 15 amino acids. The CDR3 sequence is CASSLGGAPNTEAFF. CDR3 bases: TGTGCCAGCAGCTTAGGAGGGGCCCCCAACACTGAAGCTTTCTTT.